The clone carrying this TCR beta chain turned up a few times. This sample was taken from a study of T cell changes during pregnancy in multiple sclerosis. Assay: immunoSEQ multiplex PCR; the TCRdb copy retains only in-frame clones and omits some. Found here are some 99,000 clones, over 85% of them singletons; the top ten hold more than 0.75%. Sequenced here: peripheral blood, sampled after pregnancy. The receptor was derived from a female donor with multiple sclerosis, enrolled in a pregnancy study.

CDR3 protein: CASLGEQGKAGELFF. CDR3 bases: TGTGCCAGCCTTGGGGAACAGGGGAAGGCCGGGGAGCTGTTTTTT. The chain employs TRBV11-2 and TRBJ2-2; TRBD1 agrees at 7 bases. The length of the CDR3 is 15 residues. Germline loops: CDR1 SGHAT, CDR2 FQNNGV. V trimming: 8 bases; J trimming: 6 bases; junction bases outside the gene matches: 12.